This section outlines one TCR beta chain sequence together with its context. Its antigen is unknown. This sample was taken from a study of cytomegalovirus exposure and HLA in healthy donors. The study's findings and limits: Common viral pathogens seemed to be connected with several of the most significant clusters, according to a later analysis. In a later analysis, at a false discovery rate of 0.05, 17,000 or so TCR beta sequences were associated with HLA alleles. In a later analysis, a genetic analysis reported fewer productive-TCR N-insertions in an Asian-associated ancestry cluster than the cohort average.

Both 60 Vbeta primers and 13 Jbeta primers went into the PCR. Clones were read by immunoSEQ multiplex PCR, and TCRdb kept only the in-frame ones, dropping some. The table records fewer than 130,000 clones, around 80% of them present only once. The sequencing sample was made of PBMCs. This sequence originates from a man aged 30 to 45 in good health and CMV-seropositive.

The CDR3 sequence is CASSSRQGGEKLFF. DNA for the CDR3: TGTGCCAGCAGCTCACGACAGGGGGGTGAAAAACTGTTTTTT. V and J are TRBV7-2 and TRBJ1-4, with 9 positions matching TRBD1. The CDR3 runs 14 residues. Trimming took 4 bases from V and 7 from J; bases not matched to a gene: 4. CDR1 is SGHTA and CDR2 is FQGNSA in the germline V gene. Full variable domain (missing parts from reference TRBV7-2 and TRBJ1-4): GAGVSQSPSNKVTEKGKDVELRCDPISGHTALYWYRQSLGQGLEFLIYFQGNSAPDKSGLPSDRFSAERTGGSVSTLTIQRTQQEDSAVYLCASSSRQGGEKLFFGSGTQLSVL.